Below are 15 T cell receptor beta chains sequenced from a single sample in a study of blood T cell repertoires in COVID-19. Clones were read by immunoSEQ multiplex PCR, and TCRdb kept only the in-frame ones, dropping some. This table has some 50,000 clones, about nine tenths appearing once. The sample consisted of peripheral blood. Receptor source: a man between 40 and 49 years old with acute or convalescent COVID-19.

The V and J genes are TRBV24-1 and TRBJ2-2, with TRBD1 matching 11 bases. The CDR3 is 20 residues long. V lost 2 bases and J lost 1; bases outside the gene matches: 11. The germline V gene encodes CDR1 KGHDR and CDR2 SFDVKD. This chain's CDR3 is CATSDWTGGLSGRNTGELFF. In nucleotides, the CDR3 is TGTGCCACCAGTGATTGGACAGGGGGCCTGAGCGGGAGGAACACCGGGGAGCTGTTTTTT.

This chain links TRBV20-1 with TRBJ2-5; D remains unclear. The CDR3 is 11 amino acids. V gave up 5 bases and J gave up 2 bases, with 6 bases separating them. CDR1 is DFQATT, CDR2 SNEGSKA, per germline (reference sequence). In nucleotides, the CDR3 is TGCAGTGCTTCTAAGCAAGAGACCCAGTACTTC. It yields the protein CSASKQETQYF.

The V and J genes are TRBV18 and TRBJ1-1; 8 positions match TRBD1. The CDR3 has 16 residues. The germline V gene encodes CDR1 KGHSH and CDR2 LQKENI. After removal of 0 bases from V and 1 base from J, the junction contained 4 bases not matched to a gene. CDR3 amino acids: CASSPPPGQGNTEAFF. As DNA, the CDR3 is TGTGCCAGCTCACCACCTCCCGGACAGGGGAACACTGAAGCTTTCTTT.

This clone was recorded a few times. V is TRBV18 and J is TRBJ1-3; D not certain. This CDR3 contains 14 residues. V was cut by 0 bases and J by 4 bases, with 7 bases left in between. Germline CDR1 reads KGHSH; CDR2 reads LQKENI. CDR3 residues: CASSPPYRGNTIYF. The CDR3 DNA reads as TGTGCCAGCTCACCACCCTACAGAGGAAACACCATATATTTT.

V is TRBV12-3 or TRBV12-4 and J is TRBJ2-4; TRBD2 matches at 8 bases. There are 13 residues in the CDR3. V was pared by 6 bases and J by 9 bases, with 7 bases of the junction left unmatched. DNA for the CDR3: TGTGCCAGCAGCCAGCGGGAGCTAGTCATTCAGTACTTC. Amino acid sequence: CASSQRELVIQYF.

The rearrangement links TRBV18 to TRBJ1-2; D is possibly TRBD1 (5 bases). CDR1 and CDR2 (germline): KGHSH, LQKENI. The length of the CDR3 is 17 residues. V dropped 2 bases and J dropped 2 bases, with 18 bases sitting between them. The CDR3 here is CASSPGLPGDRNYGYTF. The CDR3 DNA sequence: TGTGCCAGCTCACCAGGTCTCCCGGGGGACCGAAACTATGGCTACACCTTC.

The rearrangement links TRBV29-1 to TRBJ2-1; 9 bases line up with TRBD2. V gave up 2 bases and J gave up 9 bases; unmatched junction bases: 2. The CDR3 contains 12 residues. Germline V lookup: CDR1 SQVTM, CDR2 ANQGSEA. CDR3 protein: CSVEPAGGEQFF. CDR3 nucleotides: TGCAGCGTTGAACCAGCGGGAGGTGAGCAGTTCTTC.

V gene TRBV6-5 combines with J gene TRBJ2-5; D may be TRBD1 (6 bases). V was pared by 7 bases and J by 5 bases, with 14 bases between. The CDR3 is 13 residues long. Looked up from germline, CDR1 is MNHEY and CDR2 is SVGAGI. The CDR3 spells CASNRQAMETQYF. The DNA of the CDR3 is TGTGCCAGCAACCGACAGGCCATGGAGACCCAGTACTTC.

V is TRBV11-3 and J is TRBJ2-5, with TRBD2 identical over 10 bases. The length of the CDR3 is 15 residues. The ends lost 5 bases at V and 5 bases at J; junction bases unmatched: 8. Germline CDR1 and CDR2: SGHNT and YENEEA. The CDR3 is CASSRSSGGGETQYF. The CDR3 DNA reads TGTGCCAGCAGCCGATCTAGCGGGGGCGGGGAGACCCAGTACTTC.

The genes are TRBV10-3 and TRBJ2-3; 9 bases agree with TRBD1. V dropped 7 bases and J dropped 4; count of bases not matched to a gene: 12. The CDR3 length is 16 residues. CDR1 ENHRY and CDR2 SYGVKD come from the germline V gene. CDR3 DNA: TGTGCCATCAACATCCAGGGACAGGGTTTCGCAGATACGCAGTATTTT. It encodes CAINIQGQGFADTQYF.

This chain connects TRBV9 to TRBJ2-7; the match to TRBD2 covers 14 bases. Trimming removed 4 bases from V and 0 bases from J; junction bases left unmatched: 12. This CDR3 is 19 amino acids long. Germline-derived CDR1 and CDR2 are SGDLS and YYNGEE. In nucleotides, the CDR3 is TGTGCCAGCAGCCCCCAGACTAGCGGGAGGGCCGACAGCTCCTACGAGCAGTACTTC. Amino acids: CASSPQTSGRADSSYEQYF.

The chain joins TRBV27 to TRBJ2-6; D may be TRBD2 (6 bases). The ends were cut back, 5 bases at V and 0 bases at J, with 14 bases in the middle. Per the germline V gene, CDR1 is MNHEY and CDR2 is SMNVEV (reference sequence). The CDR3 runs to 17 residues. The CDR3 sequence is CASSPLAGISGANVLTF. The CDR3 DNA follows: TGTGCCAGCAGTCCCCTGGCGGGGATCTCTGGGGCCAACGTCCTGACTTTC.

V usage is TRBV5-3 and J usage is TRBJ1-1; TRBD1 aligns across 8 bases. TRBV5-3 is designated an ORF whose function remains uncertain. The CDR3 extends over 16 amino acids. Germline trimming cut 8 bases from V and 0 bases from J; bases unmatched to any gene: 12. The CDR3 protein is CASVGRDRRMNTEAFF. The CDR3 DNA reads TGTGCCAGTGTAGGCCGGGACAGGCGTATGAACACTGAAGCTTTCTTT.

CDR3 coding DNA: TGTGCCAGCAGTCCAACAGCTAGCAATCAGCCCCAGCATTTT. As protein: CASSPTASNQPQHF. The chain recombines TRBV6-6 with TRBJ1-5; D ambiguous. The V and J ends lost 5 bases and 0 bases respectively, with 8 bases between them. The germline gives CDR1 MNHNY, CDR2 SVGAGI (reference sequence). This CDR3 is 14 amino acids long.

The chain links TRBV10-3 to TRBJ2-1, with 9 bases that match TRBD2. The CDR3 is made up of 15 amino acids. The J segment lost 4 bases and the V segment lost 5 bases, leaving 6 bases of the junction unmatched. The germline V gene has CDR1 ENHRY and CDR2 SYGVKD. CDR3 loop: CAISKSGRRYNEQFF. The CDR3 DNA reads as TGTGCCATCAGTAAAAGCGGGAGGAGGTACAATGAGCAGTTCTTC.